The clone carrying this T cell receptor beta chain was seen more than once but under ten times. Its antigen is unknown. MiXCR, run by TCRdb on the RT-PCR reads, gives a single entry per CDR3 protein. The table records about 500,000 distinct CDR3 sequences, about 17% of them present only once. Deletions cut 2 bases from V and 0 bases from J, with 8 bases between. The length of the CDR3 is 14 residues. Germline lookup yields CDR1 SGDLS and CDR2 YYNGEE. This sample was included in a study of response to subunit inactivated influenza vaccine. General study findings and limits: After each seasonal influenza vaccination, few new T cells are recruited, the authors suggested.

This sequence joins TRBV9 and TRBJ1-1, with no clear D. This sequence originates from a man between 50 and 75 years old who received an inactivated influenza vaccine. The sequenced sample was CD4+ T cells sorted from PBMCs, obtained about 24 months after vaccination. CDR3 sequence: CASSVSQMNTEAFF. The CDR3 coding sequence is TGTGCCAGCAGCGTTTCACAGATGAACACTGAAGCTTTCTTT.